This TCR beta chain was recorded in a study of regulatory T cells in long-lasting Graves disease. As for the study in general: Those Graves' patients who were newly diagnosed had been on antithyroid drugs under 3 months.

Building of the TCR beta libraries involved iRepertoire HTBI primers and Arm-PCR of CDR3 regions. Each CDR3 protein is one row after TCRdb ran MiXCR on the multiplex PCR reads. The data hold around 250,000 distinct CDR3 sequences, with around 20% observed a single time. Study-level findings and limits: Relative to new patients (roughly 1,000), persistent patients exhibited greater sharing of public clonotypes (approximately 2,500).

A remark on this clonotype: What it recognizes is unknown.

There are 11 residues in the CDR3. CDR1 SGHVS and CDR2 FNYEAQ come from the germline V gene. V was pared by 6 bases and J by 8 bases, with 8 bases between. Time point indicated: newly diagnosed GD, antithyroid drugs for less than 3 months. There was RNA extracted from PBMCs, and the TCR library was made from it. All patients originated from an endocrinology department located in Xi'an, China. The clonotype comes from a female donor with Graves disease. The chain combines TRBV7-6 with TRBJ2-1, with D perhaps matching TRBD1 (5 bases). The sequenced sample was peripheral blood mononuclear cells (PBMCs), obtained at new diagnosis, from a patient treated with antithyroid drugs. CDR3 amino acids: CASSSGHEQFF. The CDR3 region has the DNA TGTGCCAGCAGTTCAGGGCATGAGCAGTTCTTC.